This T cell receptor (beta chain) was documented in a study of shared clonotypes between healthy human individuals. Terminally differentiated effector memory CD45RA+ cells were left out of the naive CD8 fraction, which was CD45RO-negative and positively selected for CCR7. Donors were Caucasian adults residing in Nashville, Tennessee, USA. Germline V CDR1 and CDR2: LNHNV, YYDKDF (reference sequence). CDR3 length: 12 residues. V was pared by 6 bases and J by 7 bases, with 10 bases between. The method was immunoSEQ multiplex PCR; TCRdb's version includes in-frame clones alone and lacks a portion of them. The sample yields over 750,000 clones, about 96% seen once.

This TCR was recovered from a man aged 30 to 45 in good health. The chain employs TRBV15 and TRBJ2-1, with no clear D. Material: naive CD8+ T cells sorted from blood. CDR3 in DNA: TGTGCCACCAGAAGGTCCGGGAATGAGCAGTTCTTC. As protein: CATRRSGNEQFF.